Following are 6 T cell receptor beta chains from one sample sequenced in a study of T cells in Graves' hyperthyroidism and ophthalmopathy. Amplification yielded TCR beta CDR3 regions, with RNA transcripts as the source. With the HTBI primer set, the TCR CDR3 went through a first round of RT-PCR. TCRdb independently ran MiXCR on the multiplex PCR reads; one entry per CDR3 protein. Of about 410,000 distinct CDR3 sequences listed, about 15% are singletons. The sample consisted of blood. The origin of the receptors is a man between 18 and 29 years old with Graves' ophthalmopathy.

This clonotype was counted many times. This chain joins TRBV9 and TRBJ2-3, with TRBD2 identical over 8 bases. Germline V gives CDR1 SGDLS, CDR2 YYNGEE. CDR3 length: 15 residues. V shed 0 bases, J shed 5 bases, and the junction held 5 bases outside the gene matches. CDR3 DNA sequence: TGTGCCAGCAGCGTAGCCAGCGGGAGAGGAGATACGCAGTATTTT. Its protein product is CASSVASGRGDTQYF.

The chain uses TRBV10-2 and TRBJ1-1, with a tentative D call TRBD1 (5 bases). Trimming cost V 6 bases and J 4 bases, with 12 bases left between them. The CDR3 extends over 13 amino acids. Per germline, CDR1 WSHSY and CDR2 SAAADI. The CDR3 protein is CASREQGGTEAFF. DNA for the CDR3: TGCGCCAGCAGGGAGCAGGGAGGCACTGAAGCTTTCTTT.

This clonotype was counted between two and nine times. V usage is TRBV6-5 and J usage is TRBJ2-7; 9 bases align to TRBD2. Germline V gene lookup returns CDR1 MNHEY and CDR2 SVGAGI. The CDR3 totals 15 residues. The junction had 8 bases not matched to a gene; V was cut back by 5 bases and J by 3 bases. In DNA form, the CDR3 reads TGTGCCAGCAGTCCCCGGACTAGCGTAAGCTACGAGCAGTACTTC. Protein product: CASSPRTSVSYEQYF.

CDR3 loop: CASIPGDRPYGYTF. The CDR3 nucleotides read TGTGCCAGCATTCCCGGGGACCGGCCCTATGGCTACACCTTC. J is TRBJ1-2 and V is TRBV6-1, with D perhaps matching TRBD1 (5 bases). The CDR3 is 14 amino acids. Trimming shortened V by 7 bases and J by 4 bases, and 16 bases separated the two germline ends. CDR1 is MNHNS, CDR2 SASEGT, per germline.

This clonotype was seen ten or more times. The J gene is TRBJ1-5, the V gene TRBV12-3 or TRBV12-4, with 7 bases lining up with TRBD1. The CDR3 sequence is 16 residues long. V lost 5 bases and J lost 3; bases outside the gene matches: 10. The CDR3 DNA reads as TGTGCCAGCAGTCCCTGGACAGGCAGCCCCAATCAGCCCCAGCATTTT. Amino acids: CASSPWTGSPNQPQHF.

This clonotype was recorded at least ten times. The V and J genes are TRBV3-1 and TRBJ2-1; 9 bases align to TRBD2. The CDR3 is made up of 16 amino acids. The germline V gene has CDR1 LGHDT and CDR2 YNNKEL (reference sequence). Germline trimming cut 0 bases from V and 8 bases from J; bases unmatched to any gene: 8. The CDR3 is CASSQDVRGGLDEQFF. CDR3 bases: TGTGCCAGCAGCCAAGATGTGCGGGGGGGCCTAGATGAGCAGTTCTTC.